These 28 T cell receptor beta chains came from one sample sequenced in a study of blood T cells in healthy people across ages. Alongside a J-beta primer mix, a sample-barcoded 5' primer served in a second PCR lasting about 7 to 12 cycles. One entry per CDR3 protein results from TCRdb running MiXCR on the 5' RACE reads. The data hold around 800,000 distinct CDR3 sequences, with roughly 53% observed a single time. What was sequenced was blood. The receptors here all came from a man of 80 years or more in good health.

The V and J genes are TRBV6-6 and TRBJ2-1, with a tentative D call TRBD1 (5 bases). Deletions cut 0 bases from V and 4 bases from J, with 13 bases between. The germline CDR1 and CDR2 sequences are MNHNY and SVGAGI (reference sequence). CDR3 length: 16 residues. This chain's CDR3 is CASSYSWQGGYNEQFF. DNA for the CDR3: TGTGCCAGCAGTTACTCGTGGCAGGGTGGGTACAATGAGCAGTTCTTC.

The table lists this clonotype with a few counts. V is TRBV12-3 or TRBV12-4 and J is TRBJ1-2; D is unclear. V lost 5 bases and J 7 bases, leaving 8 bases between the germline ends. The CDR3 has 11 amino acids. In nucleotides, the CDR3 is TGTGCCAGCAGTACGATGGGTGGCTACACCTTC. Encoded protein: CASSTMGGYTF.

The chain joins TRBV2 to TRBJ2-7; 9 bases fit TRBD1. CDR3 size: 13 residues. The V gene end was trimmed by 7 bases and the J gene end by 4 bases; junction bases not matched to a gene: 5. CDR1 is SNHLY and CDR2 is FYNNEI in the germline V gene. The CDR3 loop reads CASTGTGKYEQYF. In DNA, the CDR3 is TGTGCCAGCACTGGGACAGGGAAGTACGAGCAGTACTTC.

The chain employs TRBV25-1 and TRBJ1-2, with 9 nucleotides matching TRBD1. In germline, CDR1 is MGHDK, CDR2 SYGVNS. This CDR3 is built from 13 residues. V lost 8 bases to trimming and J lost 7 bases; unmatched junction nucleotides: 8. The CDR3 region is CASAWDREFGYTF. CDR3 in DNA: TGTGCCAGCGCTTGGGACAGGGAATTTGGCTACACCTTC.

About this clonotype: At one end, the junction sequence differs from germline, possibly due to a read error. The chain uses TRBV5-1 and TRBJ2-7; the D is unclear. The CDR3 loop spans 14 amino acids. Germline CDR1 is SGHRS and CDR2 is YFSETQ. The CDR3 loop reads CVSSLRDGTYEQYF. CDR3 nucleotides: TGCGTCAGCAGCTTGAGAGACGGTACCTACGAGCAGTACTTC.

This clonotype appeared a single time. The gene calls are TRBV7-2 and TRBJ2-3; 9 nucleotides align to TRBD2. CDR1 and CDR2 (germline): SGHTA, FQGNSA. V lost 3 bases and J lost 1; bases outside the gene matches: 5. The CDR3 contains 16 residues. The CDR3 sequence: CASSFLSGGRTDTQYF. In nucleotides, the CDR3 is TGTGCCAGCAGCTTCCTTAGCGGGGGCCGCACAGATACGCAGTATTTT. Based on the CDR3 plus reference TRBV7-2 and TRBJ2-3, the full variable domain is GAGVSQSPSNKVTEKGKDVELRCDPISGHTALYWYRQSLGQGLEFLIYFQGNSAPDKSGLPSDRFSAERTGGSVSTLTIQRTQQEDSAVYLCASSFLSGGRTDTQYFGPGTRLTVL.

This clonotype was counted a few times. J is TRBJ2-1 and V is TRBV29-1; 8 nucleotides agree with TRBD2. From germline, CDR1 is SQVTM and CDR2 ANQGSEA. Unmatched junction bases numbered 5, after V lost 0 bases and J lost 4 bases. This CDR3 is 15 amino acids long. Written as DNA, the CDR3 is TGCAGCGTTGAAGAAAACCCGGGAGGGTACAATGAGCAGTTCTTC. Translating gives CSVEENPGGYNEQFF.

The V gene is TRBV5-1, the J gene TRBJ2-1, with 9 nucleotides matching TRBD1. This CDR3 has 14 amino acids. Trimming took 2 bases from V and 6 from J; bases not matched to a gene: 3. The germline gives CDR1 SGHRS, CDR2 YFSETQ. The DNA for the CDR3 is TGCGCCAGCAGCTTTGGACAGGGGAGCAATGAGCAGTTCTTC. Protein: CASSFGQGSNEQFF.

The V and J genes are TRBV5-6 and TRBJ2-3, with 7 bases lining up with TRBD2. CDR1 is SGHDT and CDR2 is YYEEEE in the germline V gene. CDR3 length: 13 residues. Unmatched junction bases numbered 6, after V lost 4 bases and J lost 7 bases. DNA for the CDR3: TGTGCCAGCAGCAGAACCGGGACTAATACGCAGTATTTT. Translated: CASSRTGTNTQYF.

The chain uses TRBV24-1 and TRBJ2-7, with 10 bases matching TRBD1. The germline V gene encodes CDR1 KGHDR and CDR2 SFDVKD. The CDR3 sequence is 21 residues long. The V and J ends lost 8 bases and 7 bases, in that order; junction bases with no gene match: 31. The CDR3 sequence is CATTEGGERRSPGQGICEQYF. CDR3 DNA sequence: TGTGCCACCACCGAAGGGGGGGAACGAAGAAGCCCGGGACAGGGGATATGTGAGCAGTACTTC.

V usage is TRBV6-2 or TRBV6-3 and J usage is TRBJ2-7; TRBD1 matches at 7 bases. Germline V gene lookup returns CDR1 MNHEY and CDR2 SVGEGT. This CDR3 contains 15 residues. Trimming at V came to 7 bases and at J to 0 bases, leaving 9 bases not matched to a gene. The CDR3 nucleotides are TGTGCCAGCACCCGGGACAGCCCGAGCTCCTACGAGCAGTACTTC. It translates to CASTRDSPSSYEQYF.

The sample holds one count of this clonotype. One end of the junction varies from germline; a read error may be responsible. V and J are TRBV7-9 and TRBJ2-1; tentatively, D is TRBD2 (5 bases). Germline loops: CDR1 SEHNR, CDR2 FQNEAQ (reference sequence). There are 14 residues in the CDR3. DNA for the CDR3: TGTGCCAGCGAGCGAGGGAGCTCCTACAATGAGCGGTTCTTC. Its protein product is CASERGSSYNERFF.

The chain combines TRBV29-1 with TRBJ1-1, with TRBD1 as a possible D gene (5 bases). Looked up from germline, CDR1 is SQVTM and CDR2 is ANQGSEA. CDR3 size: 13 residues. Trimming removed 6 bases at V and 5 bases at J, with 16 bases between. The CDR3 DNA is TGCAGCGTCCAACAGGTCGCGGGGACTGAAGCTTTCTTT. This encodes CSVQQVAGTEAFF.

This clonotype was seen repeatedly, ten times or more. The V call is TRBV12-3 or TRBV12-4, the J call TRBJ2-5, with 7 bases identical to TRBD1. J gave up 2 bases and V 6 bases, and 6 bases lay outside the gene matches. The CDR3 consists of 14 residues. For the CDR3, the DNA is TGTGCCAGCAGCCTCAACAGGGGACAAGAGACCCAGTACTTC. Translated: CASSLNRGQETQYF.

This clonotype was recorded once. The chain combines TRBV4-1 with TRBJ1-2; no definite D call. Trimming removed 0 bases from V and 0 bases from J, with 8 bases in between. This CDR3 is built from 15 residues. Germline lookup yields CDR1 MGHRA and CDR2 YSYEKL. CDR3 sequence reads: CASSQDRNPNYGYTF. CDR3 DNA: TGCGCCAGCAGCCAAGACCGGAACCCTAACTATGGCTACACCTTC.

This clonotype came up once. Written as DNA, the CDR3 is TGTGCCAGCAGTTACTCGGGCGGGAGGGCCGTCGATGAGCAGTTCTTC. Translation: CASSYSGGRAVDEQFF. V usage is TRBV6-2 or TRBV6-3 and J usage is TRBJ2-1; 9 bases are a match to TRBD2. Germline V gene lookup returns CDR1 MNHEY and CDR2 SVGEGT. V dropped 0 bases and J dropped 8; count of bases not matched to a gene: 8. This CDR3 has 16 residues.

There are many counts of this clonotype. V is TRBV20-1 and J is TRBJ2-1; TRBD2 matches 11 bases. The CDR3 sequence is 19 residues long. V gave up 2 bases and J gave up 5 bases; unmatched junction bases: 17. Per the germline V gene, CDR1 is DFQATT and CDR2 is SNEGSKA (reference sequence). The CDR3 loop is CSARSLTSGIPGSHNEQFF. CDR3 sequence (DNA): TGCAGTGCTAGATCATTGACTAGCGGGATCCCCGGGTCACACAATGAGCAGTTCTTC.

V gene TRBV7-9 combines with J gene TRBJ2-5; 8 bases match TRBD1. The CDR3 totals 13 residues. The germline gives CDR1 SEHNR, CDR2 FQNEAQ (reference sequence). Germline trimming cut 7 bases from V and 0 bases from J; bases unmatched to any gene: 1. The CDR3 here is CASKQGDQETQYF. DNA of the CDR3: TGTGCCAGCAAACAGGGGGACCAAGAGACCCAGTACTTC.

This clonotype came up a few times. The V and J genes are TRBV25-1 and TRBJ2-1, with TRBD2 matching over 14 bases. Germline assignment: CDR1 MGHDK and CDR2 SYGVNS. This CDR3 spans 14 amino acids. V lost 6 bases and J lost 7; bases outside the gene matches: 2. This CDR3 is CASRTSGRGNEQFF. In nucleotides, the CDR3 is TGTGCCAGCAGGACTAGCGGGAGGGGGAATGAGCAGTTCTTC.

The V gene is TRBV6-2 or TRBV6-3, the J gene TRBJ2-7; D perhaps matches TRBD1 (6 bases). The V gene's germline CDR1 is MNHEY and CDR2 SVGEGT. The CDR3 has 16 amino acids. V was trimmed by 7 bases and J by 3 bases, leaving 22 bases between them. The CDR3 nucleotides are TGTGCCAGCATTAAAACTCCAGGGGCTGGCGTCTACGAGCAGTACTTC. Its protein product is CASIKTPGAGVYEQYF.

The chain joins TRBV2 to TRBJ1-5; tentative D call: TRBD1 (6 bases). V gave up 2 bases and J gave up 1 base, with 9 bases separating them. This CDR3 comprises 15 residues. Germline assignment: CDR1 SNHLY and CDR2 FYNNEI. CDR3 sequence (DNA): TGTGCCAGCAGTGAACAGGGGAGAAGCAATCAGCCCCAGCATTTT. Translated: CASSEQGRSNQPQHF.

On this clonotype: The junction differs from germline at one of its ends, possibly a read error. CDR3 in DNA: TGTGCCAGCAACCCGGGGGGTCAGCCCCGGCATTTT. It codes for CASNPGGQPRHF. The chain has TRBV6-6 and TRBJ1-5, with D perhaps matching TRBD1 (5 bases). The CDR3 totals 12 residues. CDR1 MNHNY and CDR2 SVGAGI come from the germline V gene (reference sequence).

The V gene is TRBV20-1, the J gene TRBJ1-5; 7 nucleotides agree with TRBD1. The CDR3 consists of 15 residues. Unmatched junction bases numbered 11, after V lost 5 bases and J lost 4 bases. Germline V gives CDR1 DFQATT, CDR2 SNEGSKA (reference sequence). The CDR3 loop is CSASDRRGENQPQHF. The CDR3 DNA reads as TGCAGTGCTTCGGACAGGCGCGGGGAAAATCAGCCCCAGCATTTT.

The sample holds many counts of this clonotype. The CDR3 sequence: CASSLVSNEQFF. Here the CDR3 DNA reads TGTGCCAGCAGCTTAGTCAGCAATGAGCAGTTCTTC. The rearrangement uses TRBV11-2 and TRBJ2-1, with D unclear. The CDR3 has 12 amino acids. Trimming removed 1 base from V and 6 bases from J, with 4 bases in between. CDR1 and CDR2 (germline): SGHAT, FQNNGV.

The chain carries TRBV20-1 and TRBJ2-1, with D possibly being TRBD2 (6 bases). From germline, CDR1 is DFQATT and CDR2 SNEGSKA (reference sequence). The CDR3 is 15 residues long. The V end was cut by 4 bases, the J end by 6 bases, with 19 bases between. CDR3 amino acids: CSATHGSMAGNEQFF. The CDR3 DNA is TGCAGTGCTACCCACGGGAGTATGGCCGGCAATGAGCAGTTCTTC.

The V and J genes are TRBV7-9 and TRBJ1-2; perhaps TRBD1 as D (6 bases). Germline V gives CDR1 SEHNR, CDR2 FQNEAQ (reference sequence). Trimming removed 5 bases at V and 6 bases at J, with 13 bases between. The CDR3 is 13 amino acids. Here the CDR3 reads CASSSTGIDGYTF. The CDR3 bases are TGTGCCAGCAGCAGCACAGGGATCGATGGCTACACCTTC.

DNA of the CDR3: TGCAGTGCCCTAGGACAGAGTAACTATGGCTACACCTTC. This codes for CSALGQSNYGYTF. The J gene is TRBJ1-2, the V gene TRBV20-1; D might be TRBD1 (6 bases). Trimming pared 6 bases from V and 1 base from J, leaving 12 bases between. Germline CDR1 DFQATT, CDR2 SNEGSKA (reference sequence). The CDR3 has 13 residues.

This clonotype has a handful of counts. The chain is built from TRBV12-3 or TRBV12-4 and TRBJ2-3, with TRBD2 identical over 7 bases. Trimming removed 5 bases from V and 14 bases from J; junction bases left unmatched: 13. The CDR3 contains 13 residues. The CDR3 coding sequence is TGTGCCAGCAGTGCTCTACTAGCGCAAGCCGCGTATTTT. Its translation: CASSALLAQAAYF.